The clone carrying this T cell receptor (beta chain) was detected ten times or more. No antigen is known for it. TCR beta CDR3 sequences were amplified from RNA transcripts. Primed by the HTBI set, a first-round RT-PCR was run on the TCR CDR3. TCRdb re-called the multiplex PCR reads through MiXCR, storing one row per CDR3 protein. The sample records about 690,000 distinct CDR3 sequences, roughly 17% being singletons. The CDR3 covers 14 residues. V was pared by 7 bases and J by 5 bases, with 15 bases between. Germline V lookup: CDR1 MDHEN, CDR2 SYDVKM. This sample was included in a study of T cells in Graves' hyperthyroidism and ophthalmopathy. Study results and limitations: Blood also showed most of the thyroid clonotypes that were expanded above 0.001.

This TCR was sampled from a middle-aged man with Graves' hyperthyroidism. This chain uses TRBV28 with TRBJ1-3; D possibly corresponds to TRBD1 (5 bases). The sequenced sample consisted of blood. The CDR3 sequence: CASNPQERRNTIYF. The CDR3 DNA sequence: TGTGCCAGCAACCCACAGGAAAGACGAAACACCATATATTTT.